The entry below gives a single TCR beta chain sequence along with its context. This clonotype was observed at least ten times. Its antigen remains unidentified. No quality values exist for individual bases; no much larger clone is one base distant. The sample is drawn from a study of neurological immune-mediated disorders (dated 2019 in TCRdb). Notes on the research overall: Peripheral blood TCR-beta repertoires from patients with HTLV-I-associated myelopathy (HAM/TSP), patients with multiple sclerosis, and healthy controls were compared in the study using UMI-based sequencing. The 95 to 110 TCR-beta libraries covered PBMC samples along with longitudinal samples, technical triplicates, and paired sorted CD4+ and CD8+ T-cell subsets. The cohort comprised 68 subjects: 14 HAM/TSP patients, roughly 34 multiple sclerosis patients and around 20 healthy controls.

The healthy controls were volunteers from a blood bank in Maryland, USA. For unsorted PBMC libraries, 2 million PBMCs were used after storage in RNAlater at -80 degrees C until RNA extraction. Peripheral blood was subjected to Ficoll-Hypaque density gradient centrifugation to isolate PBMCs, which were then cryopreserved in liquid nitrogen. Paper-wide results and their limitations: TCR clonal expansion was greatest in HAM/TSP patients and smallest in MS patients, who ranked below even healthy controls. Expanded clones from different subjects shared no identical CDR3 amino acid sequences, which suggests that TCR-beta repertoires were private in all groups.

cDNA was synthesized by template-switch 5'RACE using a primer with a 10-nucleotide random unique molecular identifier that tagged each TCR transcript. Every sequencing run covered 15-18 subjects and yielded more than 160 million TCR-beta sequences. The RNeasy kit was used for extraction of total RNA. The KAPA Real-time Library Amplification kit was used to amplify TCR-beta VDJ regions with primers targeting the TCR constant region and the 5'RACE anchor. A first PCR added sample indexes and Illumina adaptors, and a second PCR then raised library yield. After Ampure bead purification, the TCR product of roughly 650 bp was size-selected on a 2% E-gel SizeSelection system. Library quality was checked on a Bioanalyzer, concentration was measured with Qubit, and libraries were quantified with the Kapa Library Quantification kit before pooling. An Illumina HiSeq 2500 was used to sequence the libraries paired-end at 2 x 150 bp. To increase sequence diversity, roughly 24-31% phiX was spiked into each library pool. The original pipeline was this. The UMI-based MiGEC pipeline processed quality-filtered reads and removed over 75% of raw TCR sequences during error correction. IMGT germline references were used for aligning VDJ genes, and each clonotype was defined as a unique CDR3 amino acid sequence together with its V-J genes. Clonal expansion, Shannon diversity and CDR3 relatedness (CalcPairwiseDistances, ClusterSamples) were evaluated with VDJtools, and phylogenetic trees were built with CLCbio workbench. Expanded clones were defined as having at least 8 unique UMIs, based on coefficient-of-variation modelling across technical triplicates. TCRdb ran its own pipeline on the public reads, namely fastp trimming at Q25 and MiXCR clone calling, and kept in-frame beta chains. Entries that share a CDR3 protein sequence are merged under the most common genes and DNA. Clone size and V and J calls follow TCRdb, not the original study. The sample yields tens of thousands of distinct CDR3 sequences; 20% to 30% were counted once. In total, the top ten clones hold 20% to 30% of the sample.

V sheds 6 bases and J sheds 0 bases, leaving 12 bases between their ends. CDR3 length: 15 amino acids, cysteine to phenylalanine. The entry retains the CDR3 DNA only, 45 bases that are in frame from base 1. Via the germline V gene, CDR1 is ENHRY and CDR2 SYGVKD. This receptor was taken from a woman aged 70 to 79 in good health. What was sequenced was PBMCs. Here the chain combines TRBV10-3 and TRBJ1-3; possibly the D gene is TRBD1, per 6 matching bases. The sequenced DNA: TGTGCCATCAGGCCAGGGGAGGGCTCTGGAAACACCATATATTTT. Translated, it reads CAIRPGEGSGNTIYF.